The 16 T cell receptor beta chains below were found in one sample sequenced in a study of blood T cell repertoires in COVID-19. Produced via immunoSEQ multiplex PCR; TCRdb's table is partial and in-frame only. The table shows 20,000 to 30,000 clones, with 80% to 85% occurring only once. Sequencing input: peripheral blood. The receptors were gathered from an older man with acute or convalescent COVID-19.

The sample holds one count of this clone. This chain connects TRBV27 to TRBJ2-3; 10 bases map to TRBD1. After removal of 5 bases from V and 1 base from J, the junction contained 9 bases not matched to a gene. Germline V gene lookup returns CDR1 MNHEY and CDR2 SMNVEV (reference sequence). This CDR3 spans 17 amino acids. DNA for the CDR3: TGTGCCAGCAGTCTTTACCGGACAGGGGGGGGCACAGATACGCAGTATTTT. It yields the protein CASSLYRTGGGTDTQYF.

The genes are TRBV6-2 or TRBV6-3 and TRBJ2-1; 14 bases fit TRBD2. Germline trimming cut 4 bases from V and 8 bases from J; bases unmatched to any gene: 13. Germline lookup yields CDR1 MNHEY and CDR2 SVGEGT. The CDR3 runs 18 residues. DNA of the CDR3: TGTGCCAGCAGTTCCCCGTCGACTAGCGGGAGGGCCATCGATGAGCAGTTCTTC. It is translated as CASSSPSTSGRAIDEQFF.

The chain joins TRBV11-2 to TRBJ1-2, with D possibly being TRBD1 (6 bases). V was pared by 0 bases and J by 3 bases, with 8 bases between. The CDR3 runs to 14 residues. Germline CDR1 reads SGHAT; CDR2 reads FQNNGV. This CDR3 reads CASSLEAGDYGYTF. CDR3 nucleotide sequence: TGTGCCAGCAGCTTAGAGGCAGGGGACTATGGCTACACCTTC.

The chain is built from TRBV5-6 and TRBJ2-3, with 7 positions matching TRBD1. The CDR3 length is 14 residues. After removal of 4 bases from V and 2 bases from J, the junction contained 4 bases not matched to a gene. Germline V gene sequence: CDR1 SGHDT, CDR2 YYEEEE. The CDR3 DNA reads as TGTGCCAGCAGCAAACAGGGGACCACAGATACGCAGTATTTT. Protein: CASSKQGTTDTQYF.

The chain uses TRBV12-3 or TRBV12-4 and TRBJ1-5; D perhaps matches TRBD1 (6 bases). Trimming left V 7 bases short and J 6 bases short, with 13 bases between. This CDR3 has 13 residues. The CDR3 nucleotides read TGTGCCAGCACACAGGGATTGGGTCAGCCCCAGCATTTT. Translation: CASTQGLGQPQHF.

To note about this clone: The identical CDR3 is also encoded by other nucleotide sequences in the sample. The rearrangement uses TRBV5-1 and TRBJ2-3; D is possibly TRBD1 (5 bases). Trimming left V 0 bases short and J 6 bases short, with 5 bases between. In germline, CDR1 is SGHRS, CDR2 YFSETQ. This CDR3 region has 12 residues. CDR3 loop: CASSLAGDTQYF. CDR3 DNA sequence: TGCGCCAGCAGCTTGGCAGGGGATACGCAGTATTTT.

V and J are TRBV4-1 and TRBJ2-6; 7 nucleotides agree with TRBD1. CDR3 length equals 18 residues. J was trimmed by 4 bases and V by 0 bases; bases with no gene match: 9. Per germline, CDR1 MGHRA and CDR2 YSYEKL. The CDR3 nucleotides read TGCGCCAGCAGCCAAGATAATAACAGGGGAACGGGGGCCAACGTCCTGACTTTC. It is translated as CASSQDNNRGTGANVLTF.

DNA for the CDR3: TGTGCCAGCAGCGCAGCGGGAGGGGAGCTGTTTTTT. It yields the protein CASSAAGGELFF. The V and J genes are TRBV11-2 and TRBJ2-2; 7 bases are shared with TRBD2. The germline V gene encodes CDR1 SGHAT and CDR2 FQNNGV. V lost 5 bases and J lost 8; bases outside the gene matches: 2. The CDR3 has 12 residues.

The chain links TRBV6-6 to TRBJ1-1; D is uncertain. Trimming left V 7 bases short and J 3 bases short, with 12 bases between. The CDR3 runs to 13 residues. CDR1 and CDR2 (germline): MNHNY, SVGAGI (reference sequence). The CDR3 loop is CASTQMVYTEAFF. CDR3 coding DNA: TGTGCCAGCACCCAGATGGTTTACACTGAAGCTTTCTTT.

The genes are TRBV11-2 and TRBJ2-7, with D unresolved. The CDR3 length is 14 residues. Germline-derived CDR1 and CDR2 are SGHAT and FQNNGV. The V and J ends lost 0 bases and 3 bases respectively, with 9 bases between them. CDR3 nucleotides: TGTGCCAGCAGCTTAGATCTTCGGGTCTACGAGCAGTACTTC. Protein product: CASSLDLRVYEQYF.

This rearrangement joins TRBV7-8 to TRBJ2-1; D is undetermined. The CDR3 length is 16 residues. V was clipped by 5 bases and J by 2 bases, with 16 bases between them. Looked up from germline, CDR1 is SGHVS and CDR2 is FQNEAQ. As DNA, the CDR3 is TGTGCCAGCAGCGTGATTGCGGCGGCTCCCTACAATGAGCAGTTCTTC. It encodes CASSVIAAAPYNEQFF.

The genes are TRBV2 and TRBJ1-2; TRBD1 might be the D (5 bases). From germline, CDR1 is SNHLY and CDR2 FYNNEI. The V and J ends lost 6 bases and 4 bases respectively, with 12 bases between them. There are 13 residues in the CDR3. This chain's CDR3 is CASRIGQAYGYTF. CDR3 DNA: TGTGCCAGCAGGATAGGACAAGCCTATGGCTACACCTTC.

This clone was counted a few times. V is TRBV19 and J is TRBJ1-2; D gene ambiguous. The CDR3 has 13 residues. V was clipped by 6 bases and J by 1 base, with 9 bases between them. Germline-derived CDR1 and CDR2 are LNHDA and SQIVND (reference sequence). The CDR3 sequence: CASRLTGNYGYTF. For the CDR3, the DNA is TGTGCCAGTAGGCTGACGGGTAACTATGGCTACACCTTC.

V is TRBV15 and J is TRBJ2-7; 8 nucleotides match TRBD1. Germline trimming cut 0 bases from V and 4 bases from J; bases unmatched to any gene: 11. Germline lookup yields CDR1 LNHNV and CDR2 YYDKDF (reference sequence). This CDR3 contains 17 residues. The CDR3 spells CATSRDFGQGDSYEQYF. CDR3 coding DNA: TGTGCCACCAGCAGAGACTTTGGACAGGGAGATTCGTACGAGCAGTACTTC.

In nucleotides, the CDR3 is TGTGCCAGCAGCCTCACATTGGGCCAGGGGTATTCACCCCTCCACTTT. This codes for CASSLTLGQGYSPLHF. The chain couples TRBV7-8 to TRBJ1-6, with a possible D match to TRBD1 (6 bases). The CDR3 extends over 16 amino acids. In germline, CDR1 is SGHVS, CDR2 FQNEAQ. The V and J ends lost 5 bases and 8 bases respectively, with 19 bases between them.

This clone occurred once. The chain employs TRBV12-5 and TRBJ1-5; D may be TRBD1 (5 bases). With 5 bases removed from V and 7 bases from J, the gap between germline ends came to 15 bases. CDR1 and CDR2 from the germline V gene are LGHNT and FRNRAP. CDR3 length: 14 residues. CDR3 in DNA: TGTGCTAGTGGTCCCGACGGGGGTGAACAGCCCCAGCATTTT. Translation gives CASGPDGGEQPQHF.